This passage covers 22 T cell receptor beta chains from one sample sequenced in a study of T cells expressing NK-cell markers. TCRdb re-called the 5' RACE reads, yielding one record per CDR3 amino acid sequence without DNA. The record lists 300,000 to 450,000 distinct CDR3 sequences, of which the ten most abundant hold roughly 5.5%. Sequenced input: blood T cells: a sorted CD56 or NKG2C T cell subset, CD4+ or CD8+ T cells, or bulk PBMC T cells (not recorded which). The source of these receptors is a man aged 18 to 69 in good health.

V and J are TRBV6-2 or TRBV6-3 and TRBJ2-5; the TCRdb D gene call, TRBD2, has no DNA to confirm it. This CDR3 has 18 amino acids. Per germline, CDR1 MNHEY and CDR2 SVGEGT. The CDR3 here is CASSYGKVSGGHQETQYF.

The rearrangement uses TRBV11-2 and TRBJ2-7. Germline CDR1 SGHAT, CDR2 FQNNGV. CDR3 length: 17 residues. The CDR3 sequence: CASSLDRWQTYSYEQYF.

The gene calls are TRBV5-1 and TRBJ2-2; TCRdb selects TRBD1, and the lack of DNA leaves this call unchecked. The germline CDR1 and CDR2 sequences are SGHRS and YFSETQ. CDR3 length: 14 amino acids. The CDR3 region is CASSPGGQTGELFF.

This chain uses TRBV7-9 with TRBJ1-2; TCRdb proposes TRBD1, but this gene call is untestable without DNA. Germline V lookup: CDR1 SEHNR, CDR2 FQNEAQ (reference sequence). The CDR3 spans 15 residues. The CDR3 protein is CASSPIPGQSYGYTF.

The chain joins TRBV28 to TRBJ1-1. This CDR3 has 15 amino acids. From germline, CDR1 is MDHEN and CDR2 SYDVKM. The CDR3 spells CASSLGGLVNTEAFF.

CDR3 loop: CASSHPAGLAQETQYF. The chain has TRBV7-9 and TRBJ2-5; there is no DNA to check the TCRdb D call of TRBD2. CDR3 length equals 16 residues. CDR1 and CDR2 from the germline V gene are SEHNR and FQNEAQ (reference sequence).

This chain connects TRBV29-1 to TRBJ2-2; TCRdb's D call of TRBD1 is untestable without DNA. From germline, CDR1 is SQVTM and CDR2 ANQGSEA. This CDR3 region has 13 residues. CDR3 in amino acids: CSGNVKGTGELFF.

V gene TRBV7-9 combines with J gene TRBJ2-7; there is no DNA to check the TCRdb D call of TRBD1. The germline V gene encodes CDR1 SEHNR and CDR2 FQNEAQ (reference sequence). The CDR3 has 14 amino acids. CDR3 region: CASRGSGGLREQYF.

The V call is TRBV7-8, the J call TRBJ2-7; TCRdb's D gene call, TRBD2, goes unchecked for lack of DNA. Germline lookup yields CDR1 SGHVS and CDR2 FQNEAQ. The CDR3 consists of 17 residues. CDR3: CASSPRTSGGALYEQYF.

This chain connects TRBV2 to TRBJ1-3. CDR3 length equals 16 residues. Germline assignment: CDR1 SNHLY and CDR2 FYNNEI. The CDR3 sequence: CASSEGLRRSGNTIYF.

This chain connects TRBV14 to TRBJ2-7. The CDR3 has 13 amino acids. The germline gives CDR1 SGHDN, CDR2 FVKESK. CDR3: CASSRGNSYEQYF. Full variable domain (rest looked up from reference TRBV14 and TRBJ2-7): EAGVTQFPSHSVIEKGQTVTLRCDPISGHDNLYWYRRVMGKEIKFLLHFVKESKQDESGMPNNRFLAERTGGTYSTLKVQPAELEDSGVYFCASSRGNSYEQYFGPGTRLTVT.

This chain connects TRBV28 to TRBJ1-1. Germline assignment: CDR1 MDHEN and CDR2 SYDVKM. The CDR3 covers 14 residues. CDR3 amino acids: CASSTRRPNTEAFF.

V and J are TRBV12-3 or TRBV12-4 and TRBJ1-2; the TCRdb call, TRBD1, lacks DNA for checking. The CDR3 is 13 residues long. This chain's CDR3 is CASTIWGQGDYTF.

The J gene is TRBJ2-1, the V gene TRBV27; the TRBD1 assignment by TCRdb is unverifiable without DNA. This CDR3 is built from 16 residues. The germline gives CDR1 MNHEY, CDR2 SMNVEV (reference sequence). The CDR3 region is CASRRLGQGVHNEQFF.

V gene TRBV12-3 or TRBV12-4 combines with J gene TRBJ1-3; TCRdb gives TRBD1 as the D gene, but with no DNA this cannot be confirmed. The CDR3 length is 14 residues. CDR3 amino acids: CASLGLDRVNTIYF.

This sequence joins TRBV6-2 or TRBV6-3 and TRBJ1-6; TCRdb calls TRBD1, which cannot be checked without DNA. Germline CDR1 reads MNHEY; CDR2 reads SVGEGT. This CDR3 has 16 residues. The CDR3: CASSWTGTGNNSPLHF.

The chain recombines TRBV20-1 with TRBJ1-1; lacking DNA, the TRBD1 call made by TCRdb goes unchecked. The CDR3 extends over 14 amino acids. Germline-derived CDR1 and CDR2 are DFQATT and SNEGSKA (reference sequence). CDR3: CSATRPGGLTEAFF.

This chain connects TRBV6-5 to TRBJ2-5; TCRdb's D gene call, TRBD2, goes unchecked for lack of DNA. The CDR3 is 17 residues long. Germline lookup yields CDR1 MNHEY and CDR2 SVGAGI. The CDR3: CASRKFFELAVQETQYF.

The chain is built from TRBV7-6 and TRBJ2-2; TCRdb reports TRBD2, a call that lacks DNA to check it against. The CDR3 consists of 16 residues. CDR1 SGHVS and CDR2 FNYEAQ come from the germline V gene. This chain's CDR3 is CASSAGLAGGAGELFF.

The J gene is TRBJ1-6, the V gene TRBV11-2. This CDR3 contains 12 residues. The germline V gene encodes CDR1 SGHAT and CDR2 FQNNGV. The CDR3 is CASRAFRSPLHF.

This chain's CDR3 is CASSYRPTPSGANVLTF. The J gene is TRBJ2-6, the V gene TRBV7-2; TCRdb's assignment of TRBD1 cannot be checked, as there is no DNA. Germline CDR1 is SGHTA and CDR2 is FQGNSA. The CDR3 totals 17 residues.

This chain links TRBV9 with TRBJ2-3; TCRdb indicates TRBD2, and absent DNA this call remains unverified. Germline-derived CDR1 and CDR2 are SGDLS and YYNGEE. The CDR3 runs 15 residues. CDR3 sequence reads: CASSVSSGYTDTQYF.